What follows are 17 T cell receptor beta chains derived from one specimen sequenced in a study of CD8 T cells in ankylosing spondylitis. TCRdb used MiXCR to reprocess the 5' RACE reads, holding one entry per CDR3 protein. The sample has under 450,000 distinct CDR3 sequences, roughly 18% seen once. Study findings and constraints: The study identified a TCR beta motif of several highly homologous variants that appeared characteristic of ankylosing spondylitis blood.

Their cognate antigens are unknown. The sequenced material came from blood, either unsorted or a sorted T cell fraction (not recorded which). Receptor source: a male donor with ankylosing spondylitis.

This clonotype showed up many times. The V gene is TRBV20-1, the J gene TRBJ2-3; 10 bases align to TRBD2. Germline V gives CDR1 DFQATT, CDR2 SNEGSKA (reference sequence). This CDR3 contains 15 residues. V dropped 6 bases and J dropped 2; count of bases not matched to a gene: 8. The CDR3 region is CSAIAGGLITDTQYF. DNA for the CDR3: TGCAGTGCCATAGCGGGAGGCCTGATCACAGATACGCAGTATTTT.

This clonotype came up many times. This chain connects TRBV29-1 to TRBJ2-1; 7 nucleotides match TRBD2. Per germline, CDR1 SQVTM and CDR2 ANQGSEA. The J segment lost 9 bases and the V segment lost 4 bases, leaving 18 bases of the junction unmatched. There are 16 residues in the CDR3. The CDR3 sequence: CSVVFGPGGGGSEQFF. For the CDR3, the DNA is TGCAGCGTTGTGTTTGGCCCGGGAGGCGGTGGGAGTGAGCAGTTCTTC.

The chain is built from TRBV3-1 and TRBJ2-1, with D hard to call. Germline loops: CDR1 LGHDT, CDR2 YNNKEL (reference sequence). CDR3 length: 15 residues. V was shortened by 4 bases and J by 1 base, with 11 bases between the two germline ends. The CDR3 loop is CASSLQSRSYNEQFF. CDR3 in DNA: TGTGCCAGCAGCCTACAGAGTCGTTCCTACAATGAGCAGTTCTTC.

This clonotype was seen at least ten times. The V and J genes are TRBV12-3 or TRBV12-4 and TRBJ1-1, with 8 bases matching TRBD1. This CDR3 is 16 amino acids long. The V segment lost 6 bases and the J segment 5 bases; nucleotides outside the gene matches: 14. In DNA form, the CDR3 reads TGTGCCAGCAGCCGTAGGACAGGGTCGGTTCGGACTGAAGCTTTCTTT. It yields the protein CASSRRTGSVRTEAFF.

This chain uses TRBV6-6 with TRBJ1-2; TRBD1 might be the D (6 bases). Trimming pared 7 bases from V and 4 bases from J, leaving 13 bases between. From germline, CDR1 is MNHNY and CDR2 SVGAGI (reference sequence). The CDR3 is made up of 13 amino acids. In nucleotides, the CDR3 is TGTGCCAGCACAGGGGAACGAGCCTATGGCTACACCTTC. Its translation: CASTGERAYGYTF.

The CDR3 region has the DNA TGTGCCAGCAGCTCGGATGCCTACGAGCAGTACTTC. This codes for CASSSDAYEQYF. V usage is TRBV7-9 and J usage is TRBJ2-7; D is unclear. V was clipped by 4 bases and J by 2 bases, with 6 bases between them. The germline V gene has CDR1 SEHNR and CDR2 FQNEAQ (reference sequence). The CDR3 covers 12 residues.

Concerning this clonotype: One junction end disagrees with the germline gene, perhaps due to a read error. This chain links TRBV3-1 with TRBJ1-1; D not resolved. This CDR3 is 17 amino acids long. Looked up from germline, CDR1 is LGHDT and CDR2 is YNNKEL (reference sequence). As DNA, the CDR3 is TGTGCCTGCAGCAAAGTAATCGGGAACGGGTTGAACACTGAAGCTTTCTTT. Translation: CACSKVIGNGLNTEAFF.

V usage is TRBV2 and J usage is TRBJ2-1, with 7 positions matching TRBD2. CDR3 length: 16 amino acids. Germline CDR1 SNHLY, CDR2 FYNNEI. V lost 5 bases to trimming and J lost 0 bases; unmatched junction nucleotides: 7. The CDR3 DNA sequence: TGTGCCAGCAGTACCCGCGGGGGTGTCTCCTACAATGAGCAGTTCTTC. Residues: CASSTRGGVSYNEQFF.

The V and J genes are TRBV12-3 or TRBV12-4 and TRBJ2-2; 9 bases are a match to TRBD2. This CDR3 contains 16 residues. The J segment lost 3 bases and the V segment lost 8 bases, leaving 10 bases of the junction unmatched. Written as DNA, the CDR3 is TGTGCCAGCGGGTATAGCGGGAGAGGGGACACCGGGGAGCTGTTTTTT. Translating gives CASGYSGRGDTGELFF.

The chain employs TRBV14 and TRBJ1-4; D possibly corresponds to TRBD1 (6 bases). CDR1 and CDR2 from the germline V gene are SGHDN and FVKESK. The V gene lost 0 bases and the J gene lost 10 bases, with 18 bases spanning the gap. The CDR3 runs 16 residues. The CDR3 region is CASSQDSYRVTGKLFF. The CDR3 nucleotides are TGTGCCAGCAGCCAAGATAGCTACAGGGTGACTGGAAAACTGTTTTTT.

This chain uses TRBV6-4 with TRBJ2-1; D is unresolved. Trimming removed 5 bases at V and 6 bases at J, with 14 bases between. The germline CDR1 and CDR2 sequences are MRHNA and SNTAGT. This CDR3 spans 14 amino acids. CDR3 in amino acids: CASSPLLWGNEQFF. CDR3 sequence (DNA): TGTGCCAGCAGTCCCCTTCTTTGGGGCAATGAGCAGTTCTTC.

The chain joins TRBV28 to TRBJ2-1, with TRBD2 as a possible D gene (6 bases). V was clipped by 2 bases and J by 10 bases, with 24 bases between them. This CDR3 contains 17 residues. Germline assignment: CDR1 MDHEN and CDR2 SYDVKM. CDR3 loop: CASSLSGRLVALGEQFF. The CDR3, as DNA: TGTGCCAGCAGTTTAAGCGGGCGACTGGTCGCCCTGGGGGAGCAGTTCTTC.

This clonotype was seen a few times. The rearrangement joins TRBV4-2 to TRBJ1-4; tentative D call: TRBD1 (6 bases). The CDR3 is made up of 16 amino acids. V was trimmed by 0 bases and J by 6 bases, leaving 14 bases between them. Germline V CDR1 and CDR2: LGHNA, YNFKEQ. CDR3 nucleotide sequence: TGTGCCAGCAGCCAAGAAAGGTCAGGGGCGGATGAAAAACTGTTTTTT. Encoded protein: CASSQERSGADEKLFF.

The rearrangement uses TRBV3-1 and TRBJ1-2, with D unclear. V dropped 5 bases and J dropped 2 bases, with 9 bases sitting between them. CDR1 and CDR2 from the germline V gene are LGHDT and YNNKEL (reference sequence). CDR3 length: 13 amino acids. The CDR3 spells CASSFTENYGYTF. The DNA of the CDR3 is TGTGCCAGCAGCTTTACAGAGAACTATGGCTACACCTTC.

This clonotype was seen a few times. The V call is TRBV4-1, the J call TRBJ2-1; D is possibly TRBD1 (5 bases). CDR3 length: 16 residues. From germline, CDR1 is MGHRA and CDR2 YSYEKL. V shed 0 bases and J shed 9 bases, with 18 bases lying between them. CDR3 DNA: TGCGCCAGCAGCCAAGATAGGGCGGTCCCTGGGGCTGAGCAGTTCTTC. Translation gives CASSQDRAVPGAEQFF.

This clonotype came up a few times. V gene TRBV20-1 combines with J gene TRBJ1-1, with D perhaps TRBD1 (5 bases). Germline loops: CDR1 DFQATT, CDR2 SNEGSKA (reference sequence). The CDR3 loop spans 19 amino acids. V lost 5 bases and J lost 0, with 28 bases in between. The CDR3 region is CSAPLAPTGLWGLNTEAFF. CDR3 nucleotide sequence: TGCAGTGCTCCCCTCGCCCCTACAGGTCTCTGGGGACTGAACACTGAAGCTTTCTTT.

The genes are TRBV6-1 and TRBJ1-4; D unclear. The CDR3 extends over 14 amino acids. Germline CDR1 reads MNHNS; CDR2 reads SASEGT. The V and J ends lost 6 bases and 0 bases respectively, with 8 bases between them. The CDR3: CASRKGATNEKLFF. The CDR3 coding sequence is TGTGCCAGCAGAAAGGGCGCAACTAATGAAAAACTGTTTTTT.